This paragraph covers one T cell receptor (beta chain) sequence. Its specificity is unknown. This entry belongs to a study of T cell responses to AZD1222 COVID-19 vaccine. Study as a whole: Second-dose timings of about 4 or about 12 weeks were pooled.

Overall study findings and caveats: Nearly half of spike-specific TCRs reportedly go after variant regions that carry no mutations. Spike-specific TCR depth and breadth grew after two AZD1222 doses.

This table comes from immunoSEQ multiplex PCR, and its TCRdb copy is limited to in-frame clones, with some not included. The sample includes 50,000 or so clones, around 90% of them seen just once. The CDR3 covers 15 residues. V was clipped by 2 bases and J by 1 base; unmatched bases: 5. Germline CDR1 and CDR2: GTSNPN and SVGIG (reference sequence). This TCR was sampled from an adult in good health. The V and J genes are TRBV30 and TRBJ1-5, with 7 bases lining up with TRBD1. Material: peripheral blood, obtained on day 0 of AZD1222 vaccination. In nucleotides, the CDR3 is TGTGCCTGGAGTTCCGACAGGGAAAGCAATCAGCCCCAGCATTTT. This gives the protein CAWSSDRESNQPQHF. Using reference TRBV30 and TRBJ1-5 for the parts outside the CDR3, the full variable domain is SQTIHQWPATLVQPVGSPLSLECTVEGTSNPNLYWYRQAAGRGLQLLFYSVGIGQISSEVPQNLSASRPQDRQFILSSKKLLLSDSGFYLCAWSSDRESNQPQHFGDGTRLSIL.